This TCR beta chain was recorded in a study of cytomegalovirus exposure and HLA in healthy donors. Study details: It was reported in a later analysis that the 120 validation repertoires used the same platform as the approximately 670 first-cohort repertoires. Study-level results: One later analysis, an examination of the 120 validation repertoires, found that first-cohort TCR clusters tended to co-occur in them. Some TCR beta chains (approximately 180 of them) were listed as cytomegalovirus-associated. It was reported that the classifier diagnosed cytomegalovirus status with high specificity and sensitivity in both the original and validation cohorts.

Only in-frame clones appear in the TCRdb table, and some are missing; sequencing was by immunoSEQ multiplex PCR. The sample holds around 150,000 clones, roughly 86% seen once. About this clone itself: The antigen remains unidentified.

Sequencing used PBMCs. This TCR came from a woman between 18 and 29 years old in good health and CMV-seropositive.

Written as DNA, the CDR3 is TGTGCCAGCATGAGGACAGGGGCCTACGAGCAGTACTTC. Translated, it gives CASMRTGAYEQYF. The chain recombines TRBV6-4 with TRBJ2-7; 9 nucleotides align to TRBD1. V was pared by 7 bases and J by 2 bases, with 3 bases of the junction left unmatched. Germline CDR1 MRHNA, CDR2 SNTAGT. This CDR3 has 13 amino acids.